This T cell receptor (beta chain) was documented in a study of identical twins. Study conclusions and caveats: Sharing of beta out-of-frame sequences by twins showed a weaker excess. Cord blood's abundant beta clonotypes had fewer insertions, unlike memory repertoires.

This clonotype was recorded a few times. Its antigen is currently unknown. Healthy Caucasians made up all donors. Template switching introduced a universal primer site, and the cDNA bore unique molecular identifiers. TCRdb re-derived calls from the 5' RACE reads in MiXCR, one entry per CDR3 protein. The table lists roughly 230,000 distinct CDR3 sequences, about 8.3% of them singletons. The CDR3 contains 15 residues. Germline-derived CDR1 and CDR2 are SGHDN and FVKESK. V was pared by 3 bases and J by 0 bases, with 11 bases between. Separately, the same data were catalogued under a study of yellow fever vaccine responses in identical twins.

The gene calls are TRBV14 and TRBJ1-1; a weak D match, TRBD1 (5 bases). Material for sequencing was CD8+ T cells sorted from blood. The source of this sequence is a woman in her late teens or twenties in good health. The CDR3 loop reads CASSHAGLMNTEAFF. The DNA for the CDR3 is TGTGCCAGCAGCCACGCAGGGCTCATGAACACTGAAGCTTTCTTT.